This T cell receptor (beta chain) was found in a study of metastatic and nonmetastatic thyroid tumors. Study-wide context: Both malignant and benign thyroid patients supplied peripheral blood and tumor or nodule tissue samples, across which the repertoires of these patients were then compared. Study-wide points: Malignant tumors reportedly showed significantly higher TCR beta diversity than benign nodules in both blood and tumor.

This clone was detected only a few times. The antigen is not known. One end of the junction is discordant with germline, which a read error may explain. Methods used by the authors: The study's classifier, a distant-metastasis tool for papillary thyroid cancer, was built using CDR3 differences across clinicopathological groups. MiXCR was used by TCRdb to re-call the PCR reads. TCRdb's processing, not the study's, gives the V and J calls here. Of under 55,000 clones in the sample, roughly 15% were seen once. Germline V gene data show CDR1 as MNHEY and CDR2 as SMNVEV (reference sequence). The CDR3 is 14 amino acids. There were no patients who had received any treatment before thyroid surgery.

The sequence derives from a female donor with papillary thyroid cancer or a benign thyroid nodule (not recorded which). Some clones in this sample may be carry-over from other donors' samples. The chain uses TRBV27 and TRBJ1-1, with D possibly matching TRBD1 (5 bases). Sequencing was done on a sample of blood. CDR3 region: CASSLGVMDTEPFF. The CDR3 region has the DNA TGTGCCAGCAGTTTGGGGGTGATGGACACTGAACCTTTCTTT.